This entry features one T cell receptor beta chain sequence. The antigen is undetermined. Pooled in the analysis were second doses at about 4 or about 12 weeks. This sample was included in a study of T cell responses to AZD1222 COVID-19 vaccine. Study-wide points: Spike-specific TCR breadth and depth rose after two AZD1222 doses. Mostly white British, mostly female donors; authors suggested clonal diversity may be underestimated.

Generated by immunoSEQ multiplex PCR, the TCRdb table keeps only in-frame clones and is missing some. The sample lists approximately 170,000 clones, approximately 94% occurring once. Per the germline V gene, CDR1 is ENHRY and CDR2 is SYGVKD. This CDR3 contains 16 residues. V lost 3 bases, J lost 0 bases, and 9 bases lay in between. The TCR originated in an adult who received the AZD1222 COVID-19 vaccine. The chain carries TRBV10-3 and TRBJ1-6; D perhaps matches TRBD1 (6 bases). This sample comprised peripheral blood, obtained 28 days after the second AZD1222 dose. The DNA for the CDR3 is TGTGCCATCAGTGACGGACAGAGCTCCTATAATTCACCCCTCCACTTT. Its protein product is CAISDGQSSYNSPLHF.